The 9 T cell receptor beta chains below come from one sample, sequenced in a study of blood T cell repertoires in COVID-19. The repertoire was sequenced with immunoSEQ multiplex PCR; TCRdb's copy has only in-frame clones and lacks some. The profile covers 150,000 or so clones, with approximately 85% appearing a single time and 8% to 13% taken by the ten largest. The sequenced sample was peripheral blood. The receptor set was obtained from a man aged 55 to 69 with active or convalescent COVID-19.

To note about this clone: The junction differs from germline at one of its ends, possibly a read error. The chain has TRBV28 and TRBJ2-7, with unresolved D. The CDR3 is made up of 10 amino acids. CDR1 is MDHEN, CDR2 SYDVKM, per germline. In DNA, the CDR3 is TGTGCCGGCCGGAGATTCCAGCAGCACTTC. Translated, it gives CAGRRFQQHF.

This chain connects TRBV11-2 to TRBJ2-3, with D hard to call. Germline values: CDR1 SGHAT, CDR2 FQNNGV. This CDR3 spans 15 amino acids. Trimming took off 6 bases at V and 0 bases at J, with 13 bases between the two ends. CDR3 protein: CASSIQPFSTDTQYF. CDR3 bases: TGTGCCAGCAGTATACAGCCATTTAGCACAGATACGCAGTATTTT. Full variable domain (rest looked up from reference TRBV11-2 and TRBJ2-3): EAGVAQSPRYKIIEKRQSVAFWCNPISGHATLYWYQQILGQGPKLLIQFQNNGVVDDSQLPKDRFSAERLKGVDSTLKIQPAKLEDSAVYLCASSIQPFSTDTQYFGPGTRLTVL.

This chain uses TRBV19 with TRBJ1-2, with TRBD1 as a possible D gene (5 bases). This CDR3 has 13 amino acids. Germline CDR1 LNHDA, CDR2 SQIVND (reference sequence). With 4 bases removed from V and 4 bases from J, the gap between germline ends came to 10 bases. CDR3 region: CASSTRGTYGYTF. CDR3 DNA: TGTGCCAGTAGTACCCGCGGGACCTATGGCTACACCTTC.

This chain connects TRBV3-1 (or the pseudogene TRBV3-2) to TRBJ2-7; 9 positions match TRBD1. In germline, CDR1 is LGHDT, CDR2 YNNKEL (reference sequence). CDR3 size: 16 residues. The V and J ends lost 1 base and 2 bases, in that order; junction bases with no gene match: 6. The CDR3 region has the DNA TGTGCCAGCAGCCAAGTTAGGACAGGGGTAACCTACGAGCAGTACTTC. It is translated as CASSQVRTGVTYEQYF.

The J gene is TRBJ2-2, the V gene TRBV11-2; TRBD1 matches 9 bases. Germline loops: CDR1 SGHAT, CDR2 FQNNGV. CDR3 length: 15 residues. V shed 5 bases and J 7 bases; nucleotides not matched to a gene: 8. Here the CDR3 reads CASSRRDRAVGELFF. The CDR3 region has the DNA TGTGCCAGCAGCCGACGGGACAGGGCGGTCGGGGAGCTGTTTTTT.

The chain is built from TRBV27 and TRBJ2-7; D possibly corresponds to TRBD2 (6 bases). CDR3 length: 14 amino acids. CDR1 and CDR2 (germline): MNHEY, SMNVEV (reference sequence). Between the trimmed V and J ends, which lost 6 bases and 3 bases, there was a span of 15 bases. In DNA form, the CDR3 reads TGTGCCAGCAGGGGCGGGACGGGGAACTACGAGCAGTACTTC. As protein: CASRGGTGNYEQYF.

The chain recombines TRBV29-1 with TRBJ2-7; possible D gene TRBD2, 5 bases. This CDR3 contains 11 residues. Germline CDR1 SQVTM, CDR2 ANQGSEA. Trimming took 4 bases from V and 2 from J, leaving 6 bases between them. CDR3 coding DNA: TGCAGCGTTGCCGGGACCTACGAGCAGTACTTC. Translating gives CSVAGTYEQYF.

As DNA, the CDR3 is TGTGCCACCAGTGATGGGGGCTCAGGGACCGACCAGCCCCAGCATTTT. It encodes CATSDGGSGTDQPQHF. The chain employs TRBV24-1 and TRBJ1-5; a possible D gene is TRBD1 (6 bases). CDR1 and CDR2 from the germline V gene are KGHDR and SFDVKD. The CDR3 sequence is 16 residues long. The ends were cut back, 3 bases at V and 7 bases at J, with 18 bases in the middle.

This CDR3 is CASTGVAGTGELFF. The CDR3 DNA reads TGTGCCAGCACCGGGGTAGCGGGGACCGGGGAGCTGTTTTTT. The chain employs TRBV2 and TRBJ2-2; 8 nucleotides agree with TRBD2. The CDR3 is 14 amino acids. The junction had 6 bases not matched to a gene; V was cut back by 7 bases and J by 5 bases. Germline V gene sequence: CDR1 SNHLY, CDR2 FYNNEI.